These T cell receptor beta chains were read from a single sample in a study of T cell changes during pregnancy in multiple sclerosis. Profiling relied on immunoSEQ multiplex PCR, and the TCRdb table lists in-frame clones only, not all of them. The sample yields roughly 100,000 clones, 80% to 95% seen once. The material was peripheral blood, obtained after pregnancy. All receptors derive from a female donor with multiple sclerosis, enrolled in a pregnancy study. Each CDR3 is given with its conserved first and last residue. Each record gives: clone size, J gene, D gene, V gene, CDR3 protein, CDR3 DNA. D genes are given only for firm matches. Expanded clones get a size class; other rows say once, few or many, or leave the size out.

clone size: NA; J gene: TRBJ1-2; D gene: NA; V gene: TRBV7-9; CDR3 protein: CASSPGEDYGYTF; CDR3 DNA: TGTGCCAGCAGCCCCGGGGAGGACTATGGCTACACCTTC
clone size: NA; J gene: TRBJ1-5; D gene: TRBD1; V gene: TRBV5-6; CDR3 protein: CASKPNVRDSLNQPQHF; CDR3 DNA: TGTGCCAGCAAACCAAACGTCCGGGACAGCCTCAATCAGCCCCAGCATTTT
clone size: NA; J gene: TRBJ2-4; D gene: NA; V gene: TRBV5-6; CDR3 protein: CASTRITGLGKNIQYF; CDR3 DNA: TGTGCCAGCACCCGGATAACAGGGCTTGGCAAAAACATTCAGTACTTC
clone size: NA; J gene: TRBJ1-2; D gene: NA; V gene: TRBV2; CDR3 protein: CASSGGVGLAGYTF; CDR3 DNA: TGTGCCAGCAGTGGTGGGGTAGGACTCGCTGGCTACACCTTC
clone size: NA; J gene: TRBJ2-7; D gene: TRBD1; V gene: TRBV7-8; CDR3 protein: CASSPWGTDYEQYF; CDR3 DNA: TGTGCCAGCAGCCCATGGGGGACAGACTACGAGCAGTACTTC
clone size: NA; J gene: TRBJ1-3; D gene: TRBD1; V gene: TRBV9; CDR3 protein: CASSTRSDRTSSGNTIYF; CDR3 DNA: TGTGCCAGCAGCACACGATCGGACAGGACGAGCTCTGGAAACACCATATATTTT
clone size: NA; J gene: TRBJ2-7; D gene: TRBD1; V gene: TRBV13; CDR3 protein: CASSLGTGVYEQYF; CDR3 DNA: TGTGCCAGCAGCTTAGGGACAGGGGTCTACGAGCAGTACTTC
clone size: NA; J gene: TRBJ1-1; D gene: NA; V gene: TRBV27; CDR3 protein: CASKGAAEAFF; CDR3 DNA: TGTGCCAGCAAAGGGGCAGCTGAAGCTTTCTTT
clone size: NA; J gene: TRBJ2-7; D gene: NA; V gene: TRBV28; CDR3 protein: CASSLSLLGGGSYEQYF; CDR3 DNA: TGTGCCAGCAGTTTATCCCTCTTAGGGGGGGGTTCCTACGAGCAGTACTTC
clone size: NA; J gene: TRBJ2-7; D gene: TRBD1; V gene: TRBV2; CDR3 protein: CASSPGQGAYEQYF; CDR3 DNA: TGTGCCAGCAGTCCCGGACAGGGAGCCTACGAGCAGTACTTC
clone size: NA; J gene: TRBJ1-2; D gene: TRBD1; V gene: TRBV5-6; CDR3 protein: CASTLQGGANYGYTF; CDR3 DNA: TGTGCCAGCACCCTTCAGGGGGGAGCTAACTATGGCTACACCTTC
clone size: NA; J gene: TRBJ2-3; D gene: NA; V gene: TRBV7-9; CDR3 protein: CASSLPDTQYF; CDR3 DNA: TGTGCCAGCAGCCTCCCAGATACGCAGTATTTT
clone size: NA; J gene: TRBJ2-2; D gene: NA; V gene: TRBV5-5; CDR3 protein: CASSPGLPNTGELFF; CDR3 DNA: TGTGCCAGCAGCCCGGGACTCCCGAACACCGGGGAGCTGTTTTTT
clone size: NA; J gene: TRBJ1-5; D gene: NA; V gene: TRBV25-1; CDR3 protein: CASSLSGGNQPQHF; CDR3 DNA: TGTGCCAGCAGTCTCTCCGGGGGCAATCAGCCCCAGCATTTT
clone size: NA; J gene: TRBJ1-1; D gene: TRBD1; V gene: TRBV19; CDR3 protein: CASSIVGGTGAEAFF; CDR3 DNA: TGTGCCAGTAGTATAGTAGGGGGGACAGGAGCTGAAGCTTTCTTT
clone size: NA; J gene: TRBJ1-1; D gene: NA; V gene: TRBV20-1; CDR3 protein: CSARAGPDFF; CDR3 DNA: TGCAGTGCTAGGGCAGGGCCAGATTTCTTT
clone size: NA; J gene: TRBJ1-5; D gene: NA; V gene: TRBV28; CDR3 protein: CASSLSYQPQHF; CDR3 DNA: TGTGCCAGCAGTTTGTCATATCAGCCCCAGCATTTT
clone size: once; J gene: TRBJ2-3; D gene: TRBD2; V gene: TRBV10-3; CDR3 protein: CAIMRGSGSSDTQYF; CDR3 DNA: TGTGCCATCATGCGGGGTAGCGGGAGTTCAGATACGCAGTATTTT
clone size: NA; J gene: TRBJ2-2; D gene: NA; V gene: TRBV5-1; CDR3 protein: CASSLSVSGTGELFF; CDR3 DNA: TGCGCCAGCAGCTTAAGTGTCTCGGGCACCGGGGAGCTGTTTTTT
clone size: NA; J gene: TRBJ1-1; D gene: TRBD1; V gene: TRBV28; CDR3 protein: CASSPRTGRHTEAFF; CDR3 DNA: TGTGCCAGCAGTCCTCGGACAGGGAGGCACACTGAAGCTTTCTTT
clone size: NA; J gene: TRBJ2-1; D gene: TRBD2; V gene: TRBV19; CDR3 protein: CASSTRSGSSYNEQFF; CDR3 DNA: TGTGCCAGTAGTACACGTAGCGGGAGCTCCTACAATGAGCAGTTCTTC
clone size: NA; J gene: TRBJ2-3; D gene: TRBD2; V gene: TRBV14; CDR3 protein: CASSRTSGFTDTQYF; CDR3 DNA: TGTGCCAGCAGCCGGACTAGCGGCTTCACAGATACGCAGTATTTT
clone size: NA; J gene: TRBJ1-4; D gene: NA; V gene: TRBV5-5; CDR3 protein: CASSLQINEKLFF; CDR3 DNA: TGTGCCAGCAGCTTACAGATTAATGAAAAACTGTTTTTT
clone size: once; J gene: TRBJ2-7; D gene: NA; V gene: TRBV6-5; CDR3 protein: CASSYSTAGALYEQYF; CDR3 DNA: TGTGCCAGCAGTTACTCGACGGCGGGGGCCCTCTACGAGCAGTACTTC
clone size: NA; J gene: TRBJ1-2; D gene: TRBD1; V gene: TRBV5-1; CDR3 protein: CASSLRTGGYGYTF; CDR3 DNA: TGCGCCAGCAGCCTACGGACAGGGGGCTATGGCTACACCTTC
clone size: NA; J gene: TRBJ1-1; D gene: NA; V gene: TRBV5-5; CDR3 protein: CASSFGLWTTEAFF; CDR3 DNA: TGTGCCAGCAGCTTCGGACTTTGGACCACTGAAGCTTTCTTT
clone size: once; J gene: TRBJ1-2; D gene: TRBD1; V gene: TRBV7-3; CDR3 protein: CASSSDTGGYGYTF; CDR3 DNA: TGTGCCAGCAGCTCCGATACAGGGGGCTACGGCTACACCTTC